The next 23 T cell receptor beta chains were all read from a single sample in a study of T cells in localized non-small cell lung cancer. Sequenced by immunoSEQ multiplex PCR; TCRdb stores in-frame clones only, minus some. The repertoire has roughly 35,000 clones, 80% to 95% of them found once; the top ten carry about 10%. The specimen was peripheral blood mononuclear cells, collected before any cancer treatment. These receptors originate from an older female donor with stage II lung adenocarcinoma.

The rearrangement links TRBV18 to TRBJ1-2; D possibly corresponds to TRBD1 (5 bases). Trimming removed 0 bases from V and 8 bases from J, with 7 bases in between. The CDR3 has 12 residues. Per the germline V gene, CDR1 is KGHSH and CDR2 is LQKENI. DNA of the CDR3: TGTGCCAGCTCACCACCGGGGGTGGGCTACACCTTC. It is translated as CASSPPGVGYTF.

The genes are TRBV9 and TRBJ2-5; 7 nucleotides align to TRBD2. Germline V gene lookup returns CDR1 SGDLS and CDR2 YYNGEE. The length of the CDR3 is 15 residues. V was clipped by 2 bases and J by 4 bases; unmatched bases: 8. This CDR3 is CASSVGGAISETQYF. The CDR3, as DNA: TGTGCCAGCAGCGTGGGAGGGGCAATCTCAGAGACCCAGTACTTC.

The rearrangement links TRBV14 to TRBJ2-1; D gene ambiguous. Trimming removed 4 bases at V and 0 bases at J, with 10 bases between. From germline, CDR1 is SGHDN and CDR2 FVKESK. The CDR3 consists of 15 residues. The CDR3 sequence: CASSPSGSSYNEQFF. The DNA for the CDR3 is TGTGCCAGCAGCCCATCCGGCAGCTCCTACAATGAGCAGTTCTTC.

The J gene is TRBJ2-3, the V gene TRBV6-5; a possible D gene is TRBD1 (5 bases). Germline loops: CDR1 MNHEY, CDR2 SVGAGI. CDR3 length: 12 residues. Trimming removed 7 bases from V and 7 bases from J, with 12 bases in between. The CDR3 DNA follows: TGTGCCAGCAAGATAGGGGAAAATACGCAGTATTTT. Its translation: CASKIGENTQYF.

CDR3 nucleotide sequence: TGCGCCAGCAGCTTGGTGGGACAGGATGAAGCTTTCTTT. It encodes CASSLVGQDEAFF. The chain carries TRBV5-1 and TRBJ1-1, with 8 positions matching TRBD1. The length of the CDR3 is 13 residues. Unmatched junction bases numbered 2, after V lost 0 bases and J lost 7 bases. CDR1 and CDR2 (germline): SGHRS, YFSETQ.

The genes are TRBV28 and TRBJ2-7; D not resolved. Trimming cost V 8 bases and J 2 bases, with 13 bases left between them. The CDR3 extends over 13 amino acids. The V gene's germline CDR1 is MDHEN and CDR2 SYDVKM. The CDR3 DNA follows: TGTGCCAGCGCCCCGGGCAGGCCCTACGAGCAGTACTTC. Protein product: CASAPGRPYEQYF. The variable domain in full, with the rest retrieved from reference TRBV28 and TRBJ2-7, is DVKVTQSSRYLVKRTGEKVFLECVQDMDHENMFWYRQDPGLGLRLIYFSYDVKMKEKGDIPEGYSVSREKKERFSLILESASTNQTSMYLCASAPGRPYEQYFGPGTRLTVT.

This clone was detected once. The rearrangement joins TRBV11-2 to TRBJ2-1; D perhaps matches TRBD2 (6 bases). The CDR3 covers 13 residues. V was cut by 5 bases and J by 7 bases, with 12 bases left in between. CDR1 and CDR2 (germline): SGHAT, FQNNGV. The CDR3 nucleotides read TGTGCCAGCAGCCCTGGAGGGACTAATGAGCAGTTCTTC. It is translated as CASSPGGTNEQFF.

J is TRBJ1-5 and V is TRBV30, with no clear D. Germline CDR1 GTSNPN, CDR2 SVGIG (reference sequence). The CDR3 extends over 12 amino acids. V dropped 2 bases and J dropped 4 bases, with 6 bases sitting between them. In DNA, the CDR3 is TGTGCCTGGAGTAACGGAAATCAGCCCCAGCATTTT. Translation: CAWSNGNQPQHF. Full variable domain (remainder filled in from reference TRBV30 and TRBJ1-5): SQTIHQWPATLVQPVGSPLSLECTVEGTSNPNLYWYRQAAGRGLQLLFYSVGIGQISSEVPQNLSASRPQDRQFILSSKKLLLSDSGFYLCAWSNGNQPQHFGDGTRLSIL.

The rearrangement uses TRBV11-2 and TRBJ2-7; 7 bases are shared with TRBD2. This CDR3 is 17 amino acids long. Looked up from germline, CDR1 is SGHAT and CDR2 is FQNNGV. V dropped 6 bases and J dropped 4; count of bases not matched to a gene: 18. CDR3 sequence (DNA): TGTGCCAGCAGATCTCCGGGGATGGGCGGGAGAGCTTACGAGCAGTACTTC. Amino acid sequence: CASRSPGMGGRAYEQYF.

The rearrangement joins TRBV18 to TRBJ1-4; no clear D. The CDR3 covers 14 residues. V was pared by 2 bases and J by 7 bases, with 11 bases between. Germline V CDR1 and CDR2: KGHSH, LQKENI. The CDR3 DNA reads TGTGCCAGCTCACCAGGAGAGGCGAGTGAAAAACTGTTTTTT. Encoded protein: CASSPGEASEKLFF.

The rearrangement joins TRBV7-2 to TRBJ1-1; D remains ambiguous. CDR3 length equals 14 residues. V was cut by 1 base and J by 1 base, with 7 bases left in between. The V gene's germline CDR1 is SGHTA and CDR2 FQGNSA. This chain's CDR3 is CASSLGRQNTEAFF. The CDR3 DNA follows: TGTGCCAGCAGCTTAGGTAGACAGAACACTGAAGCTTTCTTT.

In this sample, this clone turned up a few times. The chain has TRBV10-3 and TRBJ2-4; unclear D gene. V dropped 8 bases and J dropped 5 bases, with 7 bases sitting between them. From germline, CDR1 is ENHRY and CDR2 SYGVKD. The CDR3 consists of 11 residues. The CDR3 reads CAIGWENIQYF. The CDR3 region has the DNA TGTGCCATCGGGTGGGAAAACATTCAGTACTTC.

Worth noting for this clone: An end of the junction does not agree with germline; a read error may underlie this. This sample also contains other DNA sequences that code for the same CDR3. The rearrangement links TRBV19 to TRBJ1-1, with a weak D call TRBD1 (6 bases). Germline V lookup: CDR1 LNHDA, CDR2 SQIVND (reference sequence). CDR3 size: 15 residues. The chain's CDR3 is CASRRGGARMPEAFF. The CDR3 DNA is TGTGCCAGTAGGAGGGGGGGCGCTCGTATGCCCGAAGCCTTCTTT.

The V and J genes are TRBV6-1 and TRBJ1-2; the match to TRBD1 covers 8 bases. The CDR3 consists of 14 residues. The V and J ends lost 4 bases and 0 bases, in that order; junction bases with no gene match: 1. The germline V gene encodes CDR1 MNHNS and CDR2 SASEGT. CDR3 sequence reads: CASSGDRTNYGYTF. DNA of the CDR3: TGTGCCAGCAGTGGGGACAGGACTAACTATGGCTACACCTTC.

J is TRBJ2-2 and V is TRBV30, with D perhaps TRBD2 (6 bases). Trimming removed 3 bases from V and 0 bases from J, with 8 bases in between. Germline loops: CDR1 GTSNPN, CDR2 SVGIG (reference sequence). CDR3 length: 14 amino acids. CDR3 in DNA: TGTGCCTGGAGCCGCGGGGCGAACACCGGGGAGCTGTTTTTT. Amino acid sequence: CAWSRGANTGELFF.

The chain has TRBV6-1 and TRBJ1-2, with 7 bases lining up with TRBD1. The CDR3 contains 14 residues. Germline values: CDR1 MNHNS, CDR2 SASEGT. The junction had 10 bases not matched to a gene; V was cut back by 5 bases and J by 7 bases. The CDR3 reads CASSTGVLAGGYTF. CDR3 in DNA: TGTGCCAGCAGTACAGGGGTCCTGGCCGGTGGCTACACCTTC.

This CDR3 is CAISESTGVRDTEAFF. The CDR3 nucleotides are TGTGCCATCAGTGAGAGTACAGGGGTAAGGGACACTGAAGCTTTCTTT. The gene calls are TRBV10-3 and TRBJ1-1; 7 nucleotides agree with TRBD1. Germline CDR1 and CDR2: ENHRY and SYGVKD. The trim removed 2 bases at V and 3 bases at J, leaving 9 bases unmatched. The CDR3 extends over 16 amino acids.

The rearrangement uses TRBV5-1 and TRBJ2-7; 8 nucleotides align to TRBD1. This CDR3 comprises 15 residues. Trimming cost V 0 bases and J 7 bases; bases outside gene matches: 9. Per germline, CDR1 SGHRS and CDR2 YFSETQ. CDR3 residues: CASSLGVTGAREQYF. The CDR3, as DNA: TGCGCCAGCAGCTTGGGTGTGACAGGGGCTCGGGAGCAGTACTTC. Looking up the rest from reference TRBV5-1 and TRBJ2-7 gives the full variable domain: KAGVTQTPRYLIKTRGQQVTLSCSPISGHRSVSWYQQTPGQGLQFLFEYFSETQRNKGNFPGRFSGRQFSNSRSEMNVSTLELGDSALYLCASSLGVTGAREQYFGPGTRLTVT.

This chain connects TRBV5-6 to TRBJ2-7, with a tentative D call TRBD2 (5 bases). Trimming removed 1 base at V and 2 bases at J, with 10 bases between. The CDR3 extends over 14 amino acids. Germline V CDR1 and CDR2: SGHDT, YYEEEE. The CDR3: CASSLSPTTYEQYF. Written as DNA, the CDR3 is TGTGCCAGCAGCTTGTCCCCGACTACCTACGAGCAGTACTTC.

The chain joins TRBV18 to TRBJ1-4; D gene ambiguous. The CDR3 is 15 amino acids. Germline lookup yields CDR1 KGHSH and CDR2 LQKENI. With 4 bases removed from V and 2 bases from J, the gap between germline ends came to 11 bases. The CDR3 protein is CASSRPLGTNEKLFF. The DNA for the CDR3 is TGTGCCAGCTCACGTCCTTTGGGGACTAATGAAAAACTGTTTTTT.

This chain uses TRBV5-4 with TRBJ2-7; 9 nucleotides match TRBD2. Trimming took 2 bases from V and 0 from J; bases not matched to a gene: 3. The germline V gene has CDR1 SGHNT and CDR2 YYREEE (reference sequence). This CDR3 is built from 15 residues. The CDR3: CASSLAGGNSYEQYF. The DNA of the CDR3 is TGTGCCAGCAGCTTAGCGGGGGGTAACTCCTACGAGCAGTACTTC.

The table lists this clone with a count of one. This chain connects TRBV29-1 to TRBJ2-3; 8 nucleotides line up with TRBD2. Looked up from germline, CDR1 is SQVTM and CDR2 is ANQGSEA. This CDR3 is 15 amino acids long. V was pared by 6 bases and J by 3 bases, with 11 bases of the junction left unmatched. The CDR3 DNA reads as TGCAGCGTGAACGGGGGGGGAGAGGAGACAGATACGCAGTATTTT. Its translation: CSVNGGGEETDTQYF.

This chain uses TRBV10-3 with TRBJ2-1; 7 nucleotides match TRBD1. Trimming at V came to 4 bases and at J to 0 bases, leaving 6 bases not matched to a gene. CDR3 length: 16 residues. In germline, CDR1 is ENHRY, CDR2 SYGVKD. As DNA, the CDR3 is TGTGCCATCAGTGCGCAGGGGGTGGGCTCCTACAATGAGCAGTTCTTC. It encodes CAISAQGVGSYNEQFF.